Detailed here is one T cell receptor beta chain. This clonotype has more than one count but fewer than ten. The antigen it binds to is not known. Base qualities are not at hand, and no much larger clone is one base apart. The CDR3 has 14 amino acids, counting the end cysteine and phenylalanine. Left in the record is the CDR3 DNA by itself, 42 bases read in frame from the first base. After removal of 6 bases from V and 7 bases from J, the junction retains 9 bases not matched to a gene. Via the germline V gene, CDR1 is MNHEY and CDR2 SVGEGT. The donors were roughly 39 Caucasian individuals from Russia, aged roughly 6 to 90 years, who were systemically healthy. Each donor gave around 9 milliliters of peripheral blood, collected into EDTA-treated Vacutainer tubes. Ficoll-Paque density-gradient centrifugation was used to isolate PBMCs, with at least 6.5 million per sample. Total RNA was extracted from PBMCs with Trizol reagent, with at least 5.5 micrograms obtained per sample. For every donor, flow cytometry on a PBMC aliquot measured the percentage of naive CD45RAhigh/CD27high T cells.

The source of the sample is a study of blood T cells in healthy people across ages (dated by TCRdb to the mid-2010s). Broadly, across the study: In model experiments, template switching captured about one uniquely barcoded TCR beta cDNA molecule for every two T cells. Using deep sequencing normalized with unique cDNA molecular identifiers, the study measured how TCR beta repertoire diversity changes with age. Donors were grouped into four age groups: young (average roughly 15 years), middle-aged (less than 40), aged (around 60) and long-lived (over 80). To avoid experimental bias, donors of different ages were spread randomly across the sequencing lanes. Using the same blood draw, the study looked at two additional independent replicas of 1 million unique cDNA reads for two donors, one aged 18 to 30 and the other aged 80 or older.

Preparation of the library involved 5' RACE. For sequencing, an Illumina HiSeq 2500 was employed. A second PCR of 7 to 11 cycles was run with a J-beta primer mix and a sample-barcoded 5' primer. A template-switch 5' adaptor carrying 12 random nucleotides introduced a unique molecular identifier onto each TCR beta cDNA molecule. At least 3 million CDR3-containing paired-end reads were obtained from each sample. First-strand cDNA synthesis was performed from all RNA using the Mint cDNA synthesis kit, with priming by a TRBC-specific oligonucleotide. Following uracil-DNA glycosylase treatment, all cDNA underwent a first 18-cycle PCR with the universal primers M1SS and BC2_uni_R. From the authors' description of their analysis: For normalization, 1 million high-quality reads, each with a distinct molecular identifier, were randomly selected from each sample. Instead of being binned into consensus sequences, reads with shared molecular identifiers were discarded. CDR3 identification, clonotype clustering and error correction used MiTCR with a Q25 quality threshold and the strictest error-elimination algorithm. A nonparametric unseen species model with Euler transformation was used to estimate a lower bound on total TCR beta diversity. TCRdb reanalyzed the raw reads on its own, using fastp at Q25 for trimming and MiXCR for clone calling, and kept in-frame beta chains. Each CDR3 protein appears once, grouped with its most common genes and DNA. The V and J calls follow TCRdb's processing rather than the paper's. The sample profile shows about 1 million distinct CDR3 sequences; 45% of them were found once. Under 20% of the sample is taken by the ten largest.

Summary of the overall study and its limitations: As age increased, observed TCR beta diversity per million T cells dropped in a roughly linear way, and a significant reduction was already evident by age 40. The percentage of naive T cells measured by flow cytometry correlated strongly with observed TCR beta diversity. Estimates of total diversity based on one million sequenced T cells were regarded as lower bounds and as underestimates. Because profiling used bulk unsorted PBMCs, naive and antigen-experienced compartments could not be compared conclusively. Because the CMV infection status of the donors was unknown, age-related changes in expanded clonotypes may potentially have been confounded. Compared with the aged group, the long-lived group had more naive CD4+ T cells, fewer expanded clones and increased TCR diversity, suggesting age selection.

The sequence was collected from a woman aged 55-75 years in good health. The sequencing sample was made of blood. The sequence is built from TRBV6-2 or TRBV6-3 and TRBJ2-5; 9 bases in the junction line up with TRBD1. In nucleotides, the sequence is TGTGCCAGCAGAACCCCGGGACAGGGCCCGACCCAGTACTTC. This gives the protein CASRTPGQGPTQYF.